This T cell receptor (beta chain) emerged from a study of blood T cell repertoires in COVID-19. Across the whole study: Samples of COVID-19 (acute and convalescent) were obtained from the United States, Italy and Spain. From T cells, B-cell-depleted T cells, or PBMCs came the material, which was cDNA or gDNA.

Germline CDR1 MDHEN, CDR2 SYDVKM. Trimming at V came to 0 bases and at J to 1 base, leaving 2 bases not matched to a gene. The length of the CDR3 is 17 residues. The authors' processing: Researchers report that nucleated cell counts were estimated from reference gene primer amplification. The method was immunoSEQ multiplex PCR; TCRdb's version includes in-frame clones alone and lacks a portion of them. V, J and clone size reflect that table, while D and trimming were determined from the DNA. The data hold about 230,000 clones, with around 83% observed a single time. Material: peripheral blood. This TCR derives from a woman between 50 and 59 years old with acute or convalescent COVID-19. V usage is TRBV28 and J usage is TRBJ1-3, with 11 bases identical to TRBD1. CDR3 region: CASSLWGTGGSGNTIYF. The DNA for the CDR3 is TGTGCCAGCAGTTTATGGGGGACAGGGGGGTCTGGAAACACCATATATTTT.